This T cell receptor beta chain is from a study of CD8+CD57+ T cells in acquired aplastic anemia. Study-level results: Patient CD8+CD57+ cells had less diversity than total CD4+ and CD8+ pools. Found in both controls and patients were around 29 CD8+ CDR3 sequences.

The template used for profiling TCR beta VDJ and CDR3 was genomic DNA. TCRdb re-called the reads with MiXCR, one entry per CDR3 protein. Among 16,000 or so distinct CDR3 sequences listed, 30% to 45% were seen once. Sequencing was done on patients that had shown CD8+CD57+ cell expansion by flow cytometry. Every patient was diagnosed with severe acquired aplastic anemia. This clonotype was seen at least ten times. No antigen is known for it. Germline V gives CDR1 SEHNR, CDR2 FQNEAQ (reference sequence). V was cut by 1 base and J by 0 bases, with 15 bases left in between. The CDR3 runs to 17 residues. The clonotype was recovered from a human donor with aplastic anemia. The sequencing sample was made of CD8+CD57+ T cells sorted from PBMCs. Subset defined: bead-enriched CD8+CD57+ effector memory T cells from SAA patients. This chain connects TRBV7-9 to TRBJ2-5; no clear D. CDR3 sequence reads: CASSLVSEWRYQETQYF. The CDR3 nucleotides are TGTGCCAGCAGCTTAGTTTCCGAGTGGCGGTACCAAGAGACCCAGTACTTC.